This TCR beta chain was documented in a study of T cell repertoires in cytomegalovirus infection. Study in general: Recently identified HLA-C-restricted CMV epitopes and well-studied HLA-B-restricted CMV epitopes were used by the study. Public TCR beta signatures marked donors with CMV infection and the matching HLA. Overall study findings and caveats: Summed frequency of shared TCR beta families picked out CMV carriers who also had the relevant HLA. HLA-C-restricted CMV clonotypes gave the most frequent clonotype in two of eight donors.

MiXCR, run by TCRdb on the reads, gives a single entry per CDR3 protein. Found here are nearly 700,000 distinct CDR3 sequences, 30% to 35% of them singletons; the top ten hold roughly 18%. Details on this clonotype: What it binds is unknown.

Germline V lookup: CDR1 MNHNS, CDR2 SASEGT. The CDR3 sequence is 14 residues long. The germline V and J ends were trimmed by 5 bases and 6 bases, with 14 bases remaining between them. Material: cultured PBMCs, obtained from culture after CMV antigen stimulation. The rearrangement uses TRBV6-1 and TRBJ2-1; a possible D gene is TRBD2 (6 bases). The receptor was derived from a human donor in good health (CMV status not recorded). Some clones in this sample may be carry-over from other donors' samples. In DNA form, the CDR3 reads TGTGCCAGCAGTAGAGGCGTGGAGGGCAATGAGCAGTTCTTC. This codes for CASSRGVEGNEQFF.